One and the same sample provided the 16 T cell receptor beta chains below, sequenced in a study of blood T cell repertoires in COVID-19. Measured with immunoSEQ multiplex PCR; TCRdb has only the in-frame clones, and not every one. The sample holds 350,000 to 450,000 clones, roughly 84% seen once. Sequenced: PBMCs or T cells enriched from blood (not recorded which). The receptors derive from a woman under 30 who had been exposed to COVID-19.

This chain links TRBV7-9 with TRBJ1-1; perhaps TRBD1 as D (5 bases). Germline CDR1 SEHNR, CDR2 FQNEAQ (reference sequence). CDR3 size: 16 residues. Trimming removed 3 bases from V and 0 bases from J, with 14 bases in between. The CDR3 nucleotides read TGTGCCAGCAGCTTGGTGGGGGGTGCCATGAACACTGAAGCTTTCTTT. Translation gives CASSLVGGAMNTEAFF.

Written as DNA, the CDR3 is TGTGCCAGCAGCTTAAACGAGGGAGAAAAACTGTTTTTT. It translates to CASSLNEGEKLFF. The chain joins TRBV7-7 to TRBJ1-4; D unresolved. Germline CDR1 SSHAT, CDR2 FNYEAQ (reference sequence). V was pared by 2 bases and J by 8 bases, with 9 bases between. This CDR3 has 13 amino acids. The complete variable domain, with remaining parts taken from reference TRBV7-7 and TRBJ1-4, reads GAGVSQSPRYKVTKRGQDVTLRCDPISSHATLYWYQQALGQGPEFLTYFNYEAQPDKSGLPSDRFSAERPEGSISTLTIQRTEQRDSAMYRCASSLNEGEKLFFGSGTQLSVL.

The chain employs TRBV21-1 and TRBJ2-5; TRBD2 reflects the table's D call only, with no check against the DNA. TRBV21-1 is a documented pseudogene. This CDR3 spans 18 amino acids. The CDR3 DNA is TGTGCCAGCAGCAAAGGTAGCGGGAGGGCCCCGTTCCGTGAAACCCAGTACTTC. This gives the protein CASSKGSGRAPFRETQYF.

This clone has just one count. J is TRBJ2-1 and V is TRBV7-3; 12 bases match TRBD2. CDR1 and CDR2 from the germline V gene are SGHTA and FQGTGA. Germline trimming cut 5 bases from V and 4 bases from J; bases unmatched to any gene: 9. The CDR3 contains 17 residues. CDR3 sequence (DNA): TGTGCCAGCAGCCGCCAGCTAGCGGGGGGGCGTTACAATGAGCAGTTCTTC. Its translation is CASSRQLAGGRYNEQFF.

The chain employs TRBV25-1 and TRBJ2-7, with D tentatively TRBD2 (5 bases). The CDR3 has 16 residues. V gave up 1 base and J gave up 4 bases, with 17 bases separating them. Germline loops: CDR1 MGHDK, CDR2 SYGVNS. CDR3 nucleotides: TGTGCCAGCAGTGAATCCGGCGGGTCCTCCTTTTACGAGCAGTACTTC. Protein sequence: CASSESGGSSFYEQYF.

J is TRBJ2-3 and V is TRBV9; 14 nucleotides line up with TRBD2. Germline CDR1 SGDLS, CDR2 YYNGEE. After removal of 2 bases from V and 3 bases from J, the junction contained 2 bases not matched to a gene. This CDR3 has 16 residues. CDR3 in DNA: TGTGCCAGCAGCGTGGGACTAGCGGGAGTGACAGATACGCAGTATTTT. Its translation: CASSVGLAGVTDTQYF.

The V call is TRBV21-1, the J call TRBJ2-1; TRBD2 is the table's D call, not checked against the DNA. TRBV21-1 is tagged as a pseudogene. The CDR3 runs 18 residues. CDR3 DNA sequence: TGTGCCAGCAGCAATATCGTATTTCTACGAAGCTCCTACAATGAGCAGTTCTTC. This translates into CASSNIVFLRSSYNEQFF.

J is TRBJ2-1 and V is TRBV7-3; 7 bases agree with TRBD2. The CDR3 runs to 14 residues. J lost 7 bases, V lost 0 bases, and 3 bases had no gene match. The germline CDR1 and CDR2 sequences are SGHTA and FQGTGA. The CDR3, as DNA: TGTGCCAGCAGCTTAACCAGAGCGGGGAATGAGCAGTTCTTC. This encodes CASSLTRAGNEQFF.

The CDR3 DNA reads TGTGCCAGCAGCCAAGTCGAGGGGGGGCTAGGGGATGAGCAGTTCTTC. Amino acid sequence: CASSQVEGGLGDEQFF. The genes are TRBV4-2 and TRBJ2-1; the D gene is possibly TRBD2 (7 bases). CDR1 is LGHNA and CDR2 is YNFKEQ in the germline V gene. V lost 1 base and J lost 8, with 18 bases in between. This CDR3 spans 16 amino acids.

This chain connects TRBV30 to TRBJ2-7; possible D gene TRBD1, 5 bases. The germline V gene has CDR1 GTSNPN and CDR2 SVGIG (reference sequence). Trimming took off 5 bases at V and 1 base at J, with 12 bases between the two ends. This CDR3 contains 13 residues. DNA for the CDR3: TGTGCCTGGGACCCAGGGATATCCTACGAGCAGTACTTC. The encoded protein is CAWDPGISYEQYF. Full variable domain (outside the CDR3, taken from reference TRBV30 and TRBJ2-7): SQTIHQWPATLVQPVGSPLSLECTVEGTSNPNLYWYRQAAGRGLQLLFYSVGIGQISSEVPQNLSASRPQDRQFILSSKKLLLSDSGFYLCAWDPGISYEQYFGPGTRLTVT.

V gene TRBV4-1 combines with J gene TRBJ1-1, with 8 bases fitting TRBD1. Trimming took 4 bases from V and 1 from J; bases not matched to a gene: 8. Germline lookup yields CDR1 MGHRA and CDR2 YSYEKL. This CDR3 has 16 residues. CDR3 protein: CASSPGQGGRNTEAFF. The CDR3 DNA sequence: TGCGCCAGCAGCCCCGGACAGGGCGGGCGGAACACTGAAGCTTTCTTT.

The chain joins TRBV7-2 to TRBJ1-4; no firm D call. V gave up 2 bases and J gave up 2 bases, with 15 bases separating them. The CDR3 contains 17 residues. Germline assignment: CDR1 SGHTA and CDR2 FQGNSA. CDR3 DNA sequence: TGTGCCAGCAGCTTATACTTGCGGGAGGGTACTAATGAAAAACTGTTTTTT. Translated: CASSLYLREGTNEKLFF.

The chain recombines TRBV24-1 with TRBJ2-1; D is ambiguous. Trimming cost V 5 bases and J 3 bases, with 13 bases left between them. Germline values: CDR1 KGHDR, CDR2 SFDVKD. This CDR3 has 15 residues. CDR3 DNA: TGTGCCACCAGTGCCTCTGTGGTAGACTACAATGAGCAGTTCTTC. Translation: CATSASVVDYNEQFF.

This chain connects TRBV13 to TRBJ1-6; tentative D call: TRBD1 (6 bases). Germline V gene data show CDR1 as PRHDT and CDR2 as FYEKMQ (reference sequence). The CDR3 has 14 residues. Trimming removed 4 bases from V and 7 bases from J, with 11 bases in between. The CDR3 coding sequence is TGTGCCAGCAGCTCTACAGGACAGAATTCACCCCTCCACTTT. Its protein is CASSSTGQNSPLHF.

The rearrangement links TRBV29-1 to TRBJ2-6; D perhaps matches TRBD2 (5 bases). Germline V gene data show CDR1 as SQVTM and CDR2 as ANQGSEA. The CDR3 sequence is 14 residues long. Trimming took 4 bases from V and 0 from J, leaving 7 bases between them. CDR3 protein: CSVGGLSGANVLTF. CDR3 coding DNA: TGCAGCGTTGGCGGGCTCTCTGGGGCCAACGTCCTGACTTTC.

This clone was counted only a few times. The rearrangement uses TRBV2 and TRBJ2-7; D not resolved. The germline V and J ends were trimmed by 7 bases and 0 bases, with 10 bases remaining between them. Germline assignment: CDR1 SNHLY and CDR2 FYNNEI. The CDR3 runs 13 residues. The CDR3 region is CASIQDFSYEQYF. CDR3 coding DNA: TGTGCCAGCATTCAGGATTTCTCCTACGAGCAGTACTTC.